One sample yielded the 27 T cell receptor beta chains listed below, sequenced in a study of post-analysis software for immune sequencing data. Study-level results: About 5 TRBV segments occurring more often in patients than controls included TRBV5-6, TRBV5-1 and TRBV20-1.

The TCR beta cDNA libraries carried unique molecular identifiers. MiXCR was run by TCRdb on the PCR reads, yielding one entry per CDR3 protein. The table records 750,000 to 950,000 distinct CDR3 sequences, under 70% of them present only once. No antigen is known for these receptors. The sample comprised blood. The receptors stem from a girl between 10 and 17 years old with multiple sclerosis.

The chain employs TRBV4-2 and TRBJ2-3; 8 nucleotides agree with TRBD2. CDR3 length equals 16 residues. Germline loops: CDR1 LGHNA, CDR2 YNFKEQ. V lost 0 bases to trimming and J lost 1 base; unmatched junction nucleotides: 3. In nucleotides, the CDR3 is TGTGCCAGCAGCCAAGAGACACTAGCGGGCACAGATACGCAGTATTTT. Protein sequence: CASSQETLAGTDTQYF.

This chain connects TRBV6-1 to TRBJ2-7; D unresolved. The ends were cut back, 6 bases at V and 6 bases at J, with 15 bases in the middle. Germline V lookup: CDR1 MNHNS, CDR2 SASEGT. The CDR3 sequence is 13 residues long. CDR3 sequence: CASSPQPTGEQYF. In DNA, the CDR3 is TGTGCCAGCAGCCCCCAGCCTACGGGCGAGCAGTACTTC.

This sequence joins TRBV6-1 and TRBJ2-3, with 7 bases lining up with TRBD1. This CDR3 contains 16 residues. The germline CDR1 and CDR2 sequences are MNHNS and SASEGT. V was clipped by 4 bases and J by 1 base; unmatched bases: 8. The CDR3 is CASSATGSGRTDTQYF. CDR3 sequence (DNA): TGTGCCAGCAGTGCGACAGGGTCGGGTCGCACAGATACGCAGTATTTT.

This clonotype came up a few times. The chain joins TRBV2 to TRBJ2-3; 10 positions agree with TRBD1. The CDR3 runs to 16 residues. The junction had 12 bases not matched to a gene; V was cut back by 10 bases and J by 2 bases. Looked up from germline, CDR1 is SNHLY and CDR2 is FYNNEI. The CDR3 loop reads CATEGRDRGHTDTQYF. The CDR3, as DNA: TGTGCCACCGAGGGCCGGGACAGGGGACACACAGATACGCAGTATTTT.

Written as DNA, the CDR3 is TGTGCCAGCGGGCGGACTTCCCAATCCTACGAGCAGTACTTC. It yields the protein CASGRTSQSYEQYF. This rearrangement joins TRBV27 to TRBJ2-7; D may be TRBD2 (5 bases). Germline V gene data show CDR1 as MNHEY and CDR2 as SMNVEV (reference sequence). The CDR3 length is 14 residues. V lost 8 bases and J lost 1, with 15 bases in between.

This clonotype was seen a few times. The chain is built from TRBV7-3 and TRBJ2-7, with TRBD1 matching over 9 bases. V lost 4 bases to trimming and J lost 1 base; unmatched junction nucleotides: 5. The germline V gene encodes CDR1 SGHTA and CDR2 FQGTGA. There are 15 residues in the CDR3. The CDR3 nucleotides are TGTGCCAGCAGCTCGGGACAGGGTGAGTCCTACGAGCAGTACTTC. Its protein product is CASSSGQGESYEQYF.

A single count supports this clonotype. A much larger clone lies one base from this, so it may be a read error. This chain connects TRBV5-1 to TRBJ1-2; D not resolved. This CDR3 is 12 amino acids long. Germline V CDR1 and CDR2: SGHRS, YFSETQ. The CDR3 region is CASNLQNYGYTF. CDR3 sequence (DNA): TGCGCCAGCAACTTGCAGAACTATGGCTACACCTTC.

The CDR3 here is CASSAGVAKNIQYF. Written as DNA, the CDR3 is TGTGCCAGCAGCGCAGGGGTAGCCAAAAACATTCAGTACTTC. The genes are TRBV12-3 or TRBV12-4 and TRBJ2-4; a weak D match, TRBD1 (6 bases). The CDR3 covers 14 residues. With 6 bases removed from V and 0 bases from J, the gap between germline ends came to 9 bases.

The chain joins TRBV12-3 or TRBV12-4 to TRBJ2-3; TRBD1 is a possible D gene (5 bases). The CDR3 runs to 15 residues. The ends were cut back, 2 bases at V and 4 bases at J, with 13 bases in the middle. The CDR3 is CASSLRSSRADTQYF. The CDR3 nucleotides read TGTGCCAGCAGTTTAAGGTCCTCCAGGGCAGATACGCAGTATTTT.

The sample holds a few counts of this clonotype. One end of the junction does not line up with germline, which may come from a read error. The chain uses TRBV7-9 and TRBJ2-5; TRBD1 matches at 7 bases. The CDR3 has 17 residues. CDR1 is SEHNR, CDR2 FQNEAQ, per germline (reference sequence). CDR3 nucleotides: TGTGCCAGCAGCCTAGCAGGGCCAGGGGGTGGCCAAGAGACCCAGTACTTC. This encodes CASSLAGPGGGQETQYF.

About this clonotype itself: One end of the junction does not line up with germline, which may come from a read error. The J gene is TRBJ1-2, the V gene TRBV13, with 9 bases aligning to TRBD1. The germline CDR1 and CDR2 sequences are PRHDT and FYEKMQ (reference sequence). This CDR3 comprises 14 residues. This CDR3 is CAGSSGQGFYGYTF. The CDR3 nucleotides are TGTGCCGGCAGCTCGGGACAGGGATTCTATGGCTACACCTTC.

The CDR3 reads CASSPFARGISYEQYF. CDR3 in DNA: TGTGCCAGCTCACCATTTGCAAGGGGGATCAGCTACGAGCAGTACTTC. The rearrangement links TRBV18 to TRBJ2-7, with D possibly matching TRBD1 (6 bases). CDR1 and CDR2 (germline): KGHSH, LQKENI. This CDR3 comprises 16 residues. With 2 bases removed from V and 3 bases from J, the gap between germline ends came to 17 bases.

This chain links TRBV5-1 with TRBJ2-3, with D perhaps matching TRBD2 (5 bases). The CDR3 is 16 amino acids. Germline V gene data show CDR1 as SGHRS and CDR2 as YFSETQ. Trimming removed 1 base from V and 1 base from J, with 13 bases in between. The CDR3 DNA sequence: TGCGCCAGCAGCTTGCAGGCCGGGGATGGCACAGATACGCAGTATTTT. It specifies CASSLQAGDGTDTQYF.

The chain has TRBV6-1 and TRBJ1-1, with D unclear. CDR3 size: 15 residues. V gave up 2 bases and J gave up 3 bases, with 13 bases separating them. Germline CDR1 is MNHNS and CDR2 is SASEGT. CDR3 residues: CASSERLGIDTEAFF. The CDR3 DNA is TGTGCCAGCAGTGAACGCTTGGGGATTGACACTGAAGCTTTCTTT.

The V and J genes are TRBV20-1 and TRBJ2-1; D is perhaps TRBD2 (6 bases). Germline V gene sequence: CDR1 DFQATT, CDR2 SNEGSKA (reference sequence). The CDR3 totals 14 residues. V dropped 1 base and J dropped 9 bases, with 16 bases sitting between them. CDR3 loop: CSARGGLQGSEQFF. The CDR3 nucleotides read TGCAGTGCTAGAGGGGGACTCCAGGGCTCTGAGCAGTTCTTC.

This chain connects TRBV7-8 to TRBJ2-3; D is uncertain. Germline CDR1 is SGHVS and CDR2 is FQNEAQ. This CDR3 region has 16 residues. V lost 5 bases, J lost 1 base, and 16 bases lay in between. CDR3 region: CASSRNPRAGTDTQYF. DNA for the CDR3: TGTGCCAGCAGCCGGAACCCTAGGGCTGGCACAGATACGCAGTATTTT.

The rearrangement joins TRBV7-9 to TRBJ2-1; D gene unclear. V was trimmed by 0 bases and J by 5 bases, leaving 17 bases between them. CDR3 length: 17 amino acids. The germline V gene has CDR1 SEHNR and CDR2 FQNEAQ (reference sequence). The chain's CDR3 is CASSLASQSYTNNEQFF. As DNA, the CDR3 is TGTGCCAGCAGCTTAGCTTCTCAGTCGTATACGAACAATGAGCAGTTCTTC.

In DNA form, the CDR3 reads TGTGCCAGCAGTGATTTTGGGAGCTCCTATAATTCACCCCTCCACTTT. It is translated as CASSDFGSSYNSPLHF. The chain uses TRBV25-1 and TRBJ1-6; unclear D gene. This CDR3 has 16 residues. V lost 3 bases, J lost 0 bases, and 9 bases lay in between. Germline-derived CDR1 and CDR2 are MGHDK and SYGVNS. Filled out from reference TRBV25-1 and TRBJ1-6, the complete variable domain reads EADIYQTPRYLVIGTGKKITLECSQTMGHDKMYWYQQDPGMELHLIHYSYGVNSTEKGDLSSESTVSRIRTEHFPLTLESARPSHTSQYLCASSDFGSSYNSPLHFGNGTRLTVT.

Only a few counts were recorded for this clonotype. V and J are TRBV2 and TRBJ2-1; 11 positions agree with TRBD2. This CDR3 is 14 amino acids long. Germline V lookup: CDR1 SNHLY, CDR2 FYNNEI. Trimming removed 11 bases from V and 4 bases from J; junction bases left unmatched: 7. CDR3 amino acids: CAAQRLAGYNEQFF. The CDR3 region has the DNA TGTGCCGCACAGAGACTAGCGGGGTACAATGAGCAGTTCTTC. The entire variable domain, with the rest obtained from reference TRBV2 and TRBJ2-1, is as follows: EPEVTQTPSHQVTQMGQEVILRCVPISNHLYFYWYRQILGQKVEFLVSFYNNEISEKSEIFDDQFSVERPDGSNFTLKIRSTKLEDSAMYFCAAQRLAGYNEQFFGPGTRLTVL.

This clonotype was detected a few times. The chain uses TRBV9 and TRBJ2-1, with 9 positions matching TRBD1. V shed 2 bases, J shed 8 bases, and the junction held 11 bases outside the gene matches. The CDR3 loop spans 16 amino acids. In germline, CDR1 is SGDLS, CDR2 YYNGEE. The CDR3 reads CASSVGTGLVSDEQFF. CDR3 DNA sequence: TGTGCCAGCAGCGTCGGGACAGGGTTAGTTTCCGATGAGCAGTTCTTC.

The sample holds one count of this clonotype. The rearrangement joins TRBV9 to TRBJ2-1; 9 nucleotides match TRBD2. V shed 5 bases and J 6 bases; nucleotides not matched to a gene: 9. CDR3 length: 15 residues. The germline gives CDR1 SGDLS, CDR2 YYNGEE. CDR3 sequence (DNA): TGTGCCAGCAGTGTGGGGCGGGGGGGCCCCAATGAGCAGTTCTTC. Translating it yields CASSVGRGGPNEQFF.

The chain uses TRBV21-1 and TRBJ2-7; the table calls TRBD1, which could not be checked here. TRBV21-1 constitutes a pseudogene. This CDR3 has 18 residues. The CDR3 region has the DNA TGTGCCAGCAGCTCCGAAATGAGGGGAAAGCGGCCCTCCGGCGAGCAGTACTTC. It codes for CASSSEMRGKRPSGEQYF.

The rearrangement joins TRBV10-3 to TRBJ2-5; 9 positions agree with TRBD2. The J call is doubtful: the DNA matches TRBJ2-7 better. The CDR3 runs 16 residues. Germline-derived CDR1 and CDR2 are ENHRY and SYGVKD. This CDR3 is CAITQGSGRPFYEQYF. The CDR3 region has the DNA TGTGCCATCACCCAGGGCAGCGGGAGGCCTTTCTACGAGCAGTACTTC.

This chain connects TRBV20-1 to TRBJ2-7; the D gene is possibly TRBD1 (6 bases). From germline, CDR1 is DFQATT and CDR2 SNEGSKA (reference sequence). The CDR3 sequence is 12 residues long. V shed 3 bases and J shed 6 bases, with 12 bases lying between them. The DNA of the CDR3 is TGCAGTGCTAGGCTACAGGGTAGCGAGCAGTACTTC. It codes for CSARLQGSEQYF.

This clonotype has only a few counts. The J gene is TRBJ2-5, the V gene TRBV4-1; 7 bases match TRBD1. The tail of the sequence fits TRBJ2-7 better, so the J call may be wrong. Germline V gene data show CDR1 as MGHRA and CDR2 as YSYEKL. The CDR3 length is 18 residues. The CDR3 DNA reads TGCGCCAGCAGCCAAGTTAGCAGGGGGAGAGCGGAACAGGTCGAGCAGTACTTC. It yields the protein CASSQVSRGRAEQVEQYF.

The chain uses TRBV4-2 and TRBJ2-5; 10 nucleotides line up with TRBD2. The closer fit of TRBJ2-7 to the DNA end suggests the J call may be wrong. In germline, CDR1 is LGHNA, CDR2 YNFKEQ. The CDR3 is 17 residues long. The CDR3 reads CASSQDSPAGGPHEQYF. The CDR3 DNA is TGTGCCAGCAGCCAAGATTCCCCAGCGGGGGGGCCCCACGAGCAGTACTTC.

The chain carries TRBV5-1 and TRBJ2-3, with TRBD2 matching 14 bases. The germline gives CDR1 SGHRS, CDR2 YFSETQ. The length of the CDR3 is 20 residues. Trimming took 4 bases from V and 2 from J; bases not matched to a gene: 15. The CDR3 reads CASSPPLGGLAGVPTDTQYF. CDR3 bases: TGCGCCAGCAGCCCCCCATTGGGGGGACTAGCGGGGGTACCCACAGATACGCAGTATTTT. The full variable domain, with the rest looked up from reference TRBV5-1 and TRBJ2-3, is KAGVTQTPRYLIKTRGQQVTLSCSPISGHRSVSWYQQTPGQGLQFLFEYFSETQRNKGNFPGRFSGRQFSNSRSEMNVSTLELGDSALYLCASSPPLGGLAGVPTDTQYFGPGTRLTVL.